This T cell receptor (beta chain) was captured in a study of blood T cell repertoires in COVID-19. Study-wide background: Sites in the United States, Italy and Spain provided acute and convalescent COVID-19 samples.

Original analysis: How many nucleated cells were present was estimated from reference gene primer amplification. Clones were read by immunoSEQ multiplex PCR, and TCRdb kept only the in-frame ones, dropping some. That table furnishes V, J and clone size, whereas the DNA furnished D and trimming. The sample records around 42,000 clones, around 87% being singletons. V lost 7 bases, J lost 3 bases, and 15 bases lay in between. CDR1 MNHEY and CDR2 SMNVEV come from the germline V gene (reference sequence). This CDR3 is 14 amino acids long. The clonotype comes from a man in his thirties or forties with active or convalescent COVID-19. The chain employs TRBV27 and TRBJ1-2; possibly TRBD1 for D (6 bases). What was sequenced was peripheral blood. In DNA, the CDR3 is TGTGCCAGCAAAATCCAGACAGGTTACTATGGCTACACCTTC. Amino acid sequence: CASKIQTGYYGYTF.